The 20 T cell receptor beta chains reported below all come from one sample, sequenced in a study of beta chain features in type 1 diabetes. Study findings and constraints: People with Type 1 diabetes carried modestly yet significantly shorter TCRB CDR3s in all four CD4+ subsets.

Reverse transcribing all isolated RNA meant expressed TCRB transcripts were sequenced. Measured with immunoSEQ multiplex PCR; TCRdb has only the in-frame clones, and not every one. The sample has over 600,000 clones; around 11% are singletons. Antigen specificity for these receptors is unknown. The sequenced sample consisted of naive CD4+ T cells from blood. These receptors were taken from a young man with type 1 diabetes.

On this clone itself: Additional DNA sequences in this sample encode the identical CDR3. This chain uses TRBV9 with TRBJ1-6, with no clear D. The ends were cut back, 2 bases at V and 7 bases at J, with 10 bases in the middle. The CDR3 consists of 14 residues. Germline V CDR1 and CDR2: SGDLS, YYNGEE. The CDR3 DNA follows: TGTGCCAGCAGCGTCGGGCAGGCAAATTCACCCCTCCACTTT. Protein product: CASSVGQANSPLHF. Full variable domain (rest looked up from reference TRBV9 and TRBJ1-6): DSGVTQTPKHLITATGQRVTLRCSPRSGDLSVYWYQQSLDQGLQFLIQYYNGEERAKGNILERFSAQQFPDLHSELNLSSLELGDSALYFCASSVGQANSPLHFGNGTRLTVT.

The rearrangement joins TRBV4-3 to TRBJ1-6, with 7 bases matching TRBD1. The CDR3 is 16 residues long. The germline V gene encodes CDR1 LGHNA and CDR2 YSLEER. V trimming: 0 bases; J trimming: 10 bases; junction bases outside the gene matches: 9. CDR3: CASSQDGTGVFSPLHF. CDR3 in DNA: TGCGCCAGCAGCCAAGATGGTACAGGGGTATTCTCACCCCTCCACTTT.

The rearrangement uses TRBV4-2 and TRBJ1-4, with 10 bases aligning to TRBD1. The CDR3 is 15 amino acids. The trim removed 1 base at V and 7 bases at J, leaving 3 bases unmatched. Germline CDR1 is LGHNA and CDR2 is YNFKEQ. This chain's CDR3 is CASSQAGTGVEKLFF. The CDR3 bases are TGTGCCAGCAGCCAAGCCGGGACAGGGGTTGAAAAACTGTTTTTT.

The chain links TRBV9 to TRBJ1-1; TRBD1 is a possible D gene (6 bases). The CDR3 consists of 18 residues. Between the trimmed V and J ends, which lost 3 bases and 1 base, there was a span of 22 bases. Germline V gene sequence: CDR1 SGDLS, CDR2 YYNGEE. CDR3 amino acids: CASSASYFSRGGNTEAFF. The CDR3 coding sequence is TGTGCCAGCAGCGCCTCTTATTTTTCCAGGGGCGGGAACACTGAAGCTTTCTTT. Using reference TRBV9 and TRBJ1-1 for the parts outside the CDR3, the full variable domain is DSGVTQTPKHLITATGQRVTLRCSPRSGDLSVYWYQQSLDQGLQFLIQYYNGEERAKGNILERFSAQQFPDLHSELNLSSLELGDSALYFCASSASYFSRGGNTEAFFGQGTRLTVV.

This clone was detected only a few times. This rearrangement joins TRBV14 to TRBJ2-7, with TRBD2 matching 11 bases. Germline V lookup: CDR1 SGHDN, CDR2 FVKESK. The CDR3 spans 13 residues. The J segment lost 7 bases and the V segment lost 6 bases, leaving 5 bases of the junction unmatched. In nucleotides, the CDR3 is TGTGCCAGCAGACTAGCGGGGGCCGGGGAGCAGTACTTC. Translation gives CASRLAGAGEQYF. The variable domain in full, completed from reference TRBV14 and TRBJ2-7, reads EAGVTQFPSHSVIEKGQTVTLRCDPISGHDNLYWYRRVMGKEIKFLLHFVKESKQDESGMPNNRFLAERTGGTYSTLKVQPAELEDSGVYFCASRLAGAGEQYFGPGTRLTVT.

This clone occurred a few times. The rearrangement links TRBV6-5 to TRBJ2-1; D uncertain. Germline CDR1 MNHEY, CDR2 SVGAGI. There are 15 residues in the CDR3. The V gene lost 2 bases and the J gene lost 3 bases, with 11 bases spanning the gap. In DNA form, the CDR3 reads TGTGCCAGCAGTTACGGGGTAGCAAACTACAATGAGCAGTTCTTC. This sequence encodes CASSYGVANYNEQFF.

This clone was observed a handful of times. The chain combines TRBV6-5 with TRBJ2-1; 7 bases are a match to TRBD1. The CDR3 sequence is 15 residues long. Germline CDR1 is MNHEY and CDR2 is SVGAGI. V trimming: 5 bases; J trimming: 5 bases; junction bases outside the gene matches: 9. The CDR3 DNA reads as TGTGCCAGCAGTCCTACTCCGGGACAGAACAATGAGCAGTTCTTC. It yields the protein CASSPTPGQNNEQFF.

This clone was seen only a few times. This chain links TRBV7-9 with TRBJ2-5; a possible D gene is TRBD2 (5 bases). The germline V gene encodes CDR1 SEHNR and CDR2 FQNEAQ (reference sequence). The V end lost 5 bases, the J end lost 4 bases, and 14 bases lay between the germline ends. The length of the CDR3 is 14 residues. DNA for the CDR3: TGTGCCAGCAGCCCCCGAGGGAGTGGAGAGACCCAGTACTTC. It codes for CASSPRGSGETQYF.

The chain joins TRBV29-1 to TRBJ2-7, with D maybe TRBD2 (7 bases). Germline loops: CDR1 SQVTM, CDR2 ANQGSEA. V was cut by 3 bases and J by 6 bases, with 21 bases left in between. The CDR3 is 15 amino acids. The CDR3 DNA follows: TGCAGCGTTGAGAAAGTGCGGGGGCCCTCGGCCGAGCAGTACTTC. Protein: CSVEKVRGPSAEQYF.

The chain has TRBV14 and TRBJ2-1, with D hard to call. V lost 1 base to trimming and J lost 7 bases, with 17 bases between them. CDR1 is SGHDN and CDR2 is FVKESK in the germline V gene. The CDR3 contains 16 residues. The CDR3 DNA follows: TGTGCCAGCAGCCAAGGCGGCAGCACGAGAACTAATGAGCAGTTCTTC. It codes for CASSQGGSTRTNEQFF.

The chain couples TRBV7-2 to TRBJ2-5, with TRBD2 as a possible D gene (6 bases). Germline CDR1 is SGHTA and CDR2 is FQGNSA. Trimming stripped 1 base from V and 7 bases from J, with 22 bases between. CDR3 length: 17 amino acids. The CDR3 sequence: CASSLVRLRGRTGTQYF. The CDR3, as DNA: TGTGCCAGCAGCTTAGTACGTTTGCGGGGACGAACGGGGACCCAGTACTTC. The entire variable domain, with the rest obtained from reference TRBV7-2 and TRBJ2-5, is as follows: GAGVSQSPSNKVTEKGKDVELRCDPISGHTALYWYRQSLGQGLEFLIYFQGNSAPDKSGLPSDRFSAERTGGSVSTLTIQRTQQEDSAVYLCASSLVRLRGRTGTQYFGPGTRLLVL.

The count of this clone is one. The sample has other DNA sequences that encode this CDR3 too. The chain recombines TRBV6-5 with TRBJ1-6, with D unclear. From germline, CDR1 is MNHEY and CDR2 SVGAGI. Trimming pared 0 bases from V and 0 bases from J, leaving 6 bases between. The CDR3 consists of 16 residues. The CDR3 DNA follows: TGTGCCAGCAGTTACTCCAGGAGCTCCTATAATTCACCCCTCCACTTT. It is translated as CASSYSRSSYNSPLHF.

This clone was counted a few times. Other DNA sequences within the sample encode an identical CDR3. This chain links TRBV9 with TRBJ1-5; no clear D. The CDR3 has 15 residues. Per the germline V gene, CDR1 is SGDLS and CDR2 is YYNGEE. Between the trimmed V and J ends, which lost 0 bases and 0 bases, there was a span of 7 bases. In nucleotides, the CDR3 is TGTGCCAGCAGCGTAGCTGGGCATAGCAATCAGCCCCAGCATTTT. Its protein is CASSVAGHSNQPQHF.

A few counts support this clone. The CDR3 nucleotides are TGTGCCAGCAGCCTGGTTAGGGGCACAGATACGCAGTATTTT. This gives the protein CASSLVRGTDTQYF. The V gene is TRBV27, the J gene TRBJ2-3; D is unresolved. CDR1 and CDR2 (germline): MNHEY, SMNVEV (reference sequence). This CDR3 contains 14 residues. With 6 bases removed from V and 1 base from J, the gap between germline ends came to 11 bases.

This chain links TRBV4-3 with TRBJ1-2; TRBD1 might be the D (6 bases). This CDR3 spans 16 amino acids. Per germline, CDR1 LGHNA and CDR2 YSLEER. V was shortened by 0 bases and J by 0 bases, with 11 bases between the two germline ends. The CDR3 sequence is CASSQDGTPPNYGYTF. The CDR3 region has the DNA TGCGCCAGCAGCCAAGATGGGACACCTCCTAACTATGGCTACACCTTC.

CDR3 DNA: TGCGCCAGCAGATCCGGACAGGGGATAGAGACCCAGTACTTC. This translates into CASRSGQGIETQYF. The chain is built from TRBV5-1 and TRBJ2-5, with 9 bases aligning to TRBD1. This CDR3 has 14 amino acids. V gave up 5 bases and J gave up 4 bases; unmatched junction bases: 6. Germline V gene sequence: CDR1 SGHRS, CDR2 YFSETQ.

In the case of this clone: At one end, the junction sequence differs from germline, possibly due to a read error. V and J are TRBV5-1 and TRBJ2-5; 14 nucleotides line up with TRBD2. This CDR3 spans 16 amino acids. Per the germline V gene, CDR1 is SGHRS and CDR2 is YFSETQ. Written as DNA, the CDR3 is TGCGCCAGCAACTTGGGGACTAGCGGGGGACAAGAGACCCAGTACTTC. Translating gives CASNLGTSGGQETQYF.

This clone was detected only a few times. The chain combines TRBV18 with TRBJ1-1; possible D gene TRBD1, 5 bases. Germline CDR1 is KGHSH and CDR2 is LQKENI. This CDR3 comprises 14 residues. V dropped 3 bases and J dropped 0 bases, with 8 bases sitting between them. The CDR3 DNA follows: TGTGCCAGCTCACCGGACATTCTGAACACTGAAGCTTTCTTT. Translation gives CASSPDILNTEAFF.

CDR3 in DNA: TGTGCCAGCTCTTCGGGGGGCTCCTACAATGAGCAGTTCTTC. Protein sequence: CASSSGGSYNEQFF. J is TRBJ2-1 and V is TRBV28; 7 bases match TRBD2. The junction had 4 bases not matched to a gene; V was cut back by 8 bases and J by 0 bases. The CDR3 runs 14 residues. Germline CDR1 is MDHEN and CDR2 is SYDVKM.

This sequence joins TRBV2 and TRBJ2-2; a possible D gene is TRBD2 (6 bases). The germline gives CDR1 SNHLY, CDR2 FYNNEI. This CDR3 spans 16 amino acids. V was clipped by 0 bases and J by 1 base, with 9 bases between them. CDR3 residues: CASSEAGGKNTGELFF. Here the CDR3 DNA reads TGTGCCAGCAGTGAAGCGGGGGGTAAGAACACCGGGGAGCTGTTTTTT.